What follows are 26 T cell receptor beta chains derived from one specimen sequenced in a study of CD8 T cells in ankylosing spondylitis (dated by TCRdb to about 2017). Broader findings and caveats from the paper: A TCR beta motif of several highly homologous amino acid variants appeared characteristic of blood from ankylosing spondylitis patients.

No antigen has been assigned to these receptors. Receptors were amplified or captured by 5' RACE. The reads were generated on an Illumina HiSeq 2500. TCRdb redid the processing of the public reads, applying fastp at Q25 and MiXCR, and retained in-frame beta chains. Rows with a matching CDR3 protein are joined into one entry that keeps the most common DNA and genes. This sample comprises almost 400,000 distinct CDR3 sequences, approximately 20% of them detected only once. The biggest ten clones account for about a sixth of the sample. Sequencing was carried out using blood, either unsorted or a sorted T cell fraction (not recorded which). Every receptor here comes from a male donor with ankylosing spondylitis.

In its sample, this clonotype was seen a few times. The chain links TRBV3-1 to TRBJ1-2, with D unclear. V dropped 1 base and J dropped 7 bases, with 4 bases sitting between them. Germline V gene data show CDR1 as LGHDT and CDR2 as YNNKEL (reference sequence). CDR3 length: 11 amino acids. The DNA of the CDR3 is TGTGCCAGCAGCCAAGGTGCTGGCTACACCTTC. It encodes CASSQGAGYTF.

This clonotype was counted a few times. V is TRBV5-4 and J is TRBJ2-1, with D possibly matching TRBD1 (5 bases). The CDR3 covers 16 residues. From germline, CDR1 is SGHNT and CDR2 YYREEE (reference sequence). The V gene lost 4 bases and the J gene lost 0 bases, with 14 bases spanning the gap. The CDR3: CASSPDSLRSYNEQFF. In nucleotides, the CDR3 is TGTGCCAGCAGCCCCGACAGTTTACGCTCCTACAATGAGCAGTTCTTC.

This chain uses TRBV20-1 with TRBJ1-2; 8 nucleotides line up with TRBD1. The CDR3 sequence is 14 residues long. Germline CDR1 reads DFQATT; CDR2 reads SNEGSKA (reference sequence). The V segment lost 6 bases and the J segment 2 bases; nucleotides outside the gene matches: 8. CDR3 bases: TGCAGTGCATCCTTGACAGGGGAGAACTATGGCTACACCTTC. Residues: CSASLTGENYGYTF.

This clonotype was found a few times. The chain employs TRBV10-3 and TRBJ1-2; D perhaps matches TRBD1 (5 bases). CDR1 and CDR2 from the germline V gene are ENHRY and SYGVKD. The CDR3 is made up of 13 amino acids. Trimming removed 3 bases from V and 4 bases from J, with 9 bases in between. The CDR3 region is CAISDQGGYGYTF. The DNA for the CDR3 is TGTGCCATCAGTGACCAGGGAGGCTATGGCTACACCTTC.

The CDR3 DNA is TGCGCCAGCAGTGGTCAGCTAGCGGGGGAGCAGTTCTTC. Its protein product is CASSGQLAGEQFF. This chain uses TRBV10-1 with TRBJ2-1, with 9 positions matching TRBD2. The CDR3 is made up of 13 amino acids. Germline V gene data show CDR1 as WNHNN and CDR2 as SYGVQD (reference sequence). V dropped 4 bases and J dropped 10; count of bases not matched to a gene: 5.

This clonotype turned up a few times. V and J are TRBV20-1 and TRBJ2-1; TRBD2 matches at 7 bases. The CDR3 length is 15 residues. Germline CDR1 reads DFQATT; CDR2 reads SNEGSKA (reference sequence). J lost 9 bases, V lost 1 base, and 12 bases had no gene match. The CDR3 sequence: CSARVGEGARGEQFF. The CDR3 nucleotides read TGCAGTGCTAGAGTAGGGGAGGGAGCACGGGGTGAGCAGTTCTTC.

The chain joins TRBV27 to TRBJ2-1; 7 nucleotides align to TRBD2. V trimming: 6 bases; J trimming: 5 bases; junction bases outside the gene matches: 10. Germline lookup yields CDR1 MNHEY and CDR2 SMNVEV (reference sequence). The CDR3 extends over 15 amino acids. The CDR3 DNA reads as TGTGCCAGCAGCCCGGGAGCGGGGTTAAACAATGAGCAGTTCTTC. Encoded protein: CASSPGAGLNNEQFF.

The chain uses TRBV7-8 and TRBJ2-2, with TRBD2 identical over 9 bases. From germline, CDR1 is SGHVS and CDR2 FQNEAQ. V was clipped by 6 bases and J by 3 bases; unmatched bases: 8. This CDR3 has 16 amino acids. The CDR3 DNA follows: TGTGCCAGCAGTTATAGCGGGAGTGTCGACACCGGGGAGCTGTTTTTT. It translates to CASSYSGSVDTGELFF.

The chain recombines TRBV29-1 with TRBJ2-1, with D perhaps TRBD2 (5 bases). CDR1 and CDR2 from the germline V gene are SQVTM and ANQGSEA. V shed 6 bases and J shed 4 bases, with 13 bases lying between them. The CDR3 spans 13 residues. CDR3 protein: CSVGVPSYNEQFF. The CDR3 DNA is TGCAGCGTCGGGGTACCTTCTTACAATGAGCAGTTCTTC.

There are a few counts of this clonotype. The chain couples TRBV5-1 to TRBJ1-4, with D hard to call. V lost 4 bases and J 2 bases, leaving 9 bases between the germline ends. Germline V gene sequence: CDR1 SGHRS, CDR2 YFSETQ. The CDR3 is made up of 14 amino acids. The CDR3 sequence is CASSLTGTNEKLFF. The CDR3 DNA follows: TGCGCCAGCAGCCTGACGGGGACTAATGAAAAACTGTTTTTT.

The rearrangement uses TRBV11-3 and TRBJ2-7; TRBD2 might be the D (5 bases). CDR1 SGHNT and CDR2 YENEEA come from the germline V gene. The CDR3 has 13 residues. With 4 bases removed from V and 3 bases from J, the gap between germline ends came to 10 bases. The CDR3 bases are TGTGCCAGCAGCTGGGAGCGAATCTACGAGCAGTACTTC. Amino acid sequence: CASSWERIYEQYF.

J is TRBJ2-5 and V is TRBV6-6; tentative D call: TRBD1 (5 bases). The ends were cut back, 10 bases at V and 5 bases at J, with 11 bases in the middle. CDR1 is MNHNY, CDR2 SVGAGI, per germline (reference sequence). The CDR3 loop spans 11 amino acids. The CDR3 DNA reads as TGTGCCACCAGGGCTCGGGAGACCCAGTACTTC. As protein: CATRARETQYF.

This clonotype has only a few counts. The V and J genes are TRBV5-1 and TRBJ2-7; 9 bases map to TRBD2. CDR1 SGHRS and CDR2 YFSETQ come from the germline V gene. The J segment lost 2 bases and the V segment lost 3 bases, leaving 15 bases of the junction unmatched. This CDR3 is built from 18 residues. The CDR3 is CASSWRVTGLANTYEQYF. The CDR3 DNA sequence: TGCGCCAGCAGCTGGAGGGTCACCGGACTAGCGAACACCTACGAGCAGTACTTC.

This clonotype was seen more than once but under ten times. This rearrangement joins TRBV3-1 to TRBJ2-1, with D possibly matching TRBD2 (6 bases). The ends were cut back, 5 bases at V and 12 bases at J, with 23 bases in the middle. The CDR3 loop spans 15 amino acids. Germline CDR1 LGHDT, CDR2 YNNKEL (reference sequence). CDR3 loop: CASSTPSVEAGRQFF. The DNA of the CDR3 is TGTGCCAGCAGCACCCCCTCCGTTGAGGCGGGAAGGCAGTTCTTC.

The chain joins TRBV28 to TRBJ2-7, with D possibly TRBD1 on 6 matching bases. Trimming removed 8 bases at V and 0 bases at J, with 11 bases between. CDR3 length equals 13 residues. The germline gives CDR1 MDHEN, CDR2 SYDVKM. The CDR3 DNA sequence: TGTGCCAGCGAAAACAGGGCCTCCTACGAGCAGTACTTC. This translates into CASENRASYEQYF.

This clonotype was detected ten times or more. The chain employs TRBV20-1 and TRBJ2-7; TRBD1 matches at 7 bases. The V gene's germline CDR1 is DFQATT and CDR2 SNEGSKA (reference sequence). V lost 6 bases, J lost 1 base, and 9 bases stayed unmatched. CDR3 size: 14 residues. The CDR3 DNA is TGCAGTGCCTCCGACAGGGAAATATCCTACGAGCAGTACTTC. Translating gives CSASDREISYEQYF.

This clonotype was counted between two and nine times. V usage is TRBV3-1 and J usage is TRBJ2-1; maybe TRBD1 (5 bases). V lost 2 bases and J lost 4, with 12 bases in between. Germline V gives CDR1 LGHDT, CDR2 YNNKEL (reference sequence). The CDR3 is 15 residues long. The CDR3 region is CASSQSRGPYNEQFF. The DNA of the CDR3 is TGTGCCAGCAGCCAATCTAGGGGCCCTTACAATGAGCAGTTCTTC.

This chain joins TRBV27 and TRBJ2-2; D remains ambiguous. Looked up from germline, CDR1 is MNHEY and CDR2 is SMNVEV (reference sequence). Trimming removed 5 bases at V and 4 bases at J, with 20 bases between. This CDR3 spans 17 amino acids. The CDR3 sequence is CASSPPRRALGTGELFF. CDR3 nucleotide sequence: TGTGCCAGCAGTCCACCTCGTAGGGCATTGGGCACCGGGGAGCTGTTTTTT.

The genes are TRBV3-1 and TRBJ1-1; D remains ambiguous. Trimming took off 0 bases at V and 8 bases at J, with 7 bases between the two ends. Germline V lookup: CDR1 LGHDT, CDR2 YNNKEL (reference sequence). CDR3 length: 12 amino acids. Here the CDR3 reads CASSQEVGEAFF. Written as DNA, the CDR3 is TGTGCCAGCAGCCAAGAGGTAGGAGAAGCTTTCTTT.

This clonotype has more than one count but fewer than ten. The chain links TRBV11-2 to TRBJ1-6, with TRBD1 identical over 8 bases. This CDR3 contains 16 residues. V lost 5 bases to trimming and J lost 5 bases; unmatched junction nucleotides: 8. The V gene's germline CDR1 is SGHAT and CDR2 FQNNGV. In DNA form, the CDR3 reads TGTGCCAGCAGCAAAGGACAGGGCGGACATAATTCACCCCTCCACTTT. It codes for CASSKGQGGHNSPLHF.

Many counts were recorded for this clonotype. J is TRBJ2-2 and V is TRBV29-1; 7 bases line up with TRBD1. Germline-derived CDR1 and CDR2 are SQVTM and ANQGSEA. The CDR3 consists of 14 residues. V trimming: 6 bases; J trimming: 2 bases; junction bases outside the gene matches: 6. The DNA of the CDR3 is TGCAGCGTGCCACGGGACAGTAACACCGGGGAGCTGTTTTTT. Translation: CSVPRDSNTGELFF.

The chain employs TRBV6-2 or TRBV6-3 and TRBJ1-2; the match to TRBD1 covers 7 bases. CDR1 MNHEY and CDR2 SVGEGT come from the germline V gene. V shed 6 bases, J shed 7 bases, and the junction held 8 bases outside the gene matches. The CDR3 consists of 13 residues. The CDR3 bases are TGTGCCAGCAGCCAGGGGGAGTATCGTGGCTACACCTTC. Amino acid sequence: CASSQGEYRGYTF.

This clonotype was seen at least ten times. J is TRBJ2-6 and V is TRBV20-1; no definite D call. CDR1 and CDR2 from the germline V gene are DFQATT and SNEGSKA (reference sequence). The CDR3 has 17 amino acids. Between the trimmed V and J ends, which lost 4 bases and 1 base, there was a span of 17 bases. The CDR3 bases are TGCAGTGCTACGAGACCGCGGTGGGGATCTGGGGCCAACGTCCTGACTTTC. Protein: CSATRPRWGSGANVLTF.

V is TRBV30 and J is TRBJ2-5, with 10 bases matching TRBD1. CDR3 length: 14 residues. Looked up from germline, CDR1 is GTSNPN and CDR2 is SVGIG (reference sequence). J gave up 5 bases and V 1 base, and 4 bases lay outside the gene matches. The CDR3 loop is CAWSAGTGVETQYF. The CDR3 coding sequence is TGTGCCTGGAGTGCCGGGACAGGGGTTGAGACCCAGTACTTC.

The chain is built from TRBV30 and TRBJ2-2, with D uncertain. Trimming shortened V by 2 bases and J by 1 base, and 11 bases separated the two germline ends. Germline loops: CDR1 GTSNPN, CDR2 SVGIG (reference sequence). The CDR3 is 15 residues long. This CDR3 is CAWSRGGGNTGELFF. CDR3 DNA sequence: TGTGCCTGGAGTAGAGGCGGTGGGAACACCGGGGAGCTGTTTTTT.

J is TRBJ2-3 and V is TRBV29-1, with D unclear. The germline V and J ends were trimmed by 2 bases and 1 base, with 7 bases remaining between them. Germline CDR1 is SQVTM and CDR2 is ANQGSEA. The CDR3 totals 13 residues. This CDR3 is CSVERTGTDTQYF. For the CDR3, the DNA is TGCAGCGTTGAAAGGACCGGCACAGATACGCAGTATTTT.